This passage covers 18 T cell receptor beta chains from one sample sequenced in a study of T-cell memory formation after mild COVID-19. TCRdb used MiXCR to reprocess the 5' RACE reads, holding one entry per CDR3 protein. The data contain hundreds of thousands of distinct CDR3 sequences, about 24% of them singletons. Source material: PBMCs or a T cell subset sorted from them (not recorded which). These receptor sequences come from an adult woman who had mild COVID-19 (a few samples of this study predate the infection). Cell type and time point are not known.

A few counts support this clonotype. The chain is built from TRBV7-9 and TRBJ2-5, with D perhaps TRBD1 (5 bases). Trimming pared 1 base from V and 2 bases from J, leaving 14 bases between. The germline V gene encodes CDR1 SEHNR and CDR2 FQNEAQ (reference sequence). The CDR3 is made up of 16 amino acids. The CDR3 spells CASSLEGQLPQETQYF. DNA of the CDR3: TGTGCCAGCAGCTTAGAGGGGCAGCTACCTCAAGAGACCCAGTACTTC.

This sequence joins TRBV15 and TRBJ2-7; 8 positions agree with TRBD2. V shed 7 bases, J shed 3 bases, and the junction held 11 bases outside the gene matches. CDR1 and CDR2 (germline): LNHNV, YYDKDF (reference sequence). This CDR3 is 15 amino acids long. DNA of the CDR3: TGTGCCACCAACCCTCGGGAGGGAGGAGACTACGAGCAGTACTTC. This codes for CATNPREGGDYEQYF.

V is TRBV4-3 and J is TRBJ1-1; D is unresolved. The CDR3 totals 14 residues. CDR1 is LGHNA, CDR2 YSLEER, per germline. V was cut by 4 bases and J by 1 base, with 10 bases left in between. The CDR3 sequence is CASSLDGKNTEAFF. CDR3 nucleotides: TGCGCCAGCAGCCTGGACGGAAAGAACACTGAAGCTTTCTTT.

This chain joins TRBV24-1 and TRBJ2-2, with D perhaps TRBD1 (6 bases). The CDR3 consists of 14 residues. V was shortened by 5 bases and J by 6 bases, with 12 bases between the two germline ends. CDR1 KGHDR and CDR2 SFDVKD come from the germline V gene. The CDR3 DNA follows: TGTGCCACCAGTGTCCAACAGGGCCCCGGGGAGCTGTTTTTT. Translating it yields CATSVQQGPGELFF.

J is TRBJ1-2 and V is TRBV5-1; no definite D call. Trimming pared 2 bases from V and 8 bases from J, leaving 16 bases between. CDR1 is SGHRS, CDR2 YFSETQ, per germline. The CDR3 consists of 14 residues. CDR3 sequence: CASSFDGQTRGYTF. CDR3 DNA: TGCGCCAGCAGCTTCGACGGGCAAACTAGGGGCTACACCTTC. The entire variable domain, with the rest obtained from reference TRBV5-1 and TRBJ1-2, is as follows: KAGVTQTPRYLIKTRGQQVTLSCSPISGHRSVSWYQQTPGQGLQFLFEYFSETQRNKGNFPGRFSGRQFSNSRSEMNVSTLELGDSALYLCASSFDGQTRGYTFGSGTRLTVV.

There are a few counts of this clonotype. This sequence joins TRBV6-1 and TRBJ2-2, with 8 bases that match TRBD1. The ends lost 2 bases at V and 6 bases at J; junction bases unmatched: 5. The CDR3 consists of 15 residues. CDR1 MNHNS and CDR2 SASEGT come from the germline V gene. The CDR3 coding sequence is TGTGCCAGCAGTGAACGACAGGGGTTGGCCGGGGAGCTGTTTTTT. Translation gives CASSERQGLAGELFF.

The chain uses TRBV12-3 or TRBV12-4 and TRBJ1-5; D gene unclear. This CDR3 has 16 amino acids. V lost 7 bases and J lost 0, with 16 bases in between. The CDR3 DNA reads TGTGCCAGCAAACCGCCTCCCGGGAATAGCAATCAGCCCCAGCATTTT. Translation gives CASKPPPGNSNQPQHF.

The table lists this clonotype with a few counts. A read error may produce the germline difference seen at one junction end. The V gene is TRBV18, the J gene TRBJ2-7; the D gene is possibly TRBD1 (6 bases). Germline V gives CDR1 KGHSH, CDR2 LQKENI. The CDR3 sequence is 13 residues long. CDR3 amino acids: CASSPTGAYEQYF. The CDR3, as DNA: TGCGCCAGCAGCCCGACAGGAGCCTACGAGCAGTACTTC.

The chain combines TRBV20-1 with TRBJ1-1; the D is unclear. The CDR3 loop spans 11 amino acids. Trimming removed 2 bases from V and 6 bases from J, with 7 bases in between. Per germline, CDR1 DFQATT and CDR2 SNEGSKA (reference sequence). CDR3 in amino acids: CSARSLSEAFF. The CDR3 DNA is TGCAGTGCTAGAAGTTTGTCTGAAGCTTTCTTT.

This clonotype was seen a few times. The chain carries TRBV3-1 and TRBJ1-1, with D maybe TRBD1 (5 bases). Per the germline V gene, CDR1 is LGHDT and CDR2 is YNNKEL (reference sequence). Trimming pared 4 bases from V and 2 bases from J, leaving 14 bases between. The CDR3 sequence is 15 residues long. CDR3 residues: CASSLDPGRNTEAFF. The CDR3 DNA is TGTGCCAGCAGCCTTGACCCGGGACGTAACACTGAAGCTTTCTTT.

The chain has TRBV7-9 and TRBJ2-1; D is uncertain. The germline CDR1 and CDR2 sequences are SEHNR and FQNEAQ (reference sequence). This CDR3 comprises 18 residues. The V end lost 1 base, the J end lost 1 base, and 17 bases lay between the germline ends. Here the CDR3 DNA reads TGTGCCAGCAGCTTAGTTCGAGACCTCACACTATCCTACAATGAGCAGTTCTTC. Its translation: CASSLVRDLTLSYNEQFF.

DNA of the CDR3: TGCGCCAGCAGCTTGGTTGGGGAGAGCATTCAGTACTTC. Translated, it gives CASSLVGESIQYF. The V gene is TRBV5-1, the J gene TRBJ2-4, with a weak D call TRBD2 (5 bases). CDR1 SGHRS and CDR2 YFSETQ come from the germline V gene. V lost 0 bases, J lost 9 bases, and 10 bases lay in between. This CDR3 has 13 residues. The variable domain in full, with the rest retrieved from reference TRBV5-1 and TRBJ2-4, is KAGVTQTPRYLIKTRGQQVTLSCSPISGHRSVSWYQQTPGQGLQFLFEYFSETQRNKGNFPGRFSGRQFSNSRSEMNVSTLELGDSALYLCASSLVGESIQYFGAGTRLSVL.

This clonotype was seen a few times. The chain is built from TRBV11-2 and TRBJ2-1, with D perhaps matching TRBD1 (5 bases). Trimming stripped 5 bases from V and 0 bases from J, with 23 bases between. Germline loops: CDR1 SGHAT, CDR2 FQNNGV. The CDR3 contains 19 residues. CDR3 protein: CASSPDGARWGSSYNEQFF. The CDR3 nucleotides read TGTGCCAGCAGCCCAGATGGGGCGCGATGGGGCAGCTCCTACAATGAGCAGTTCTTC.

The table lists this clonotype with many counts. The V and J genes are TRBV24-1 and TRBJ2-2; 8 bases line up with TRBD1. There are 16 residues in the CDR3. Germline CDR1 and CDR2: KGHDR and SFDVKD. Trimming removed 2 bases from V and 9 bases from J; junction bases left unmatched: 10. The CDR3 sequence: CATSDSHHQGARELFF. CDR3 nucleotides: TGTGCCACCAGTGATTCACATCACCAGGGGGCCCGGGAGCTGTTTTTT.

The J gene is TRBJ1-5, the V gene TRBV2, with no clear D. Per the germline V gene, CDR1 is SNHLY and CDR2 is FYNNEI. V dropped 3 bases and J dropped 0 bases, with 6 bases sitting between them. This CDR3 region has 14 residues. The CDR3 reads CASSEVYSNQPQHF. The CDR3 DNA is TGTGCCAGCAGTGAGGTTTATAGCAATCAGCCCCAGCATTTT.

The chain combines TRBV4-2 with TRBJ2-3, with 16 bases identical to TRBD2. Germline V gene sequence: CDR1 LGHNA, CDR2 YNFKEQ. This CDR3 is 20 amino acids long. The V and J ends lost 4 bases and 0 bases, in that order; junction bases with no gene match: 10. The CDR3 bases are TGTGCCAGCAGCCCCCAGAGGGGACTAGCGGGAGGGTCGAGCACAGATACGCAGTATTTT. Encoded protein: CASSPQRGLAGGSSTDTQYF.

The chain couples TRBV2 to TRBJ2-4, with TRBD1 matching 8 bases. Germline V gives CDR1 SNHLY, CDR2 FYNNEI. CDR3 length equals 17 residues. The junction had 5 bases not matched to a gene; V was cut back by 0 bases and J by 1 base. CDR3 sequence reads: CASSEARGPGAKNIQYF. The DNA for the CDR3 is TGTGCCAGCAGTGAAGCCAGGGGGCCGGGGGCCAAAAACATTCAGTACTTC.

In this sample, this clonotype turned up a few times. The rearrangement uses TRBV11-2 and TRBJ2-7, with D possibly TRBD2 on 5 matching bases. This CDR3 spans 15 amino acids. The V and J ends lost 1 base and 3 bases respectively, with 13 bases between them. CDR1 SGHAT and CDR2 FQNNGV come from the germline V gene. CDR3 region: CASSLGVSRDYEQYF. The DNA for the CDR3 is TGTGCCAGCAGCTTAGGAGTGAGTCGGGACTACGAGCAGTACTTC.